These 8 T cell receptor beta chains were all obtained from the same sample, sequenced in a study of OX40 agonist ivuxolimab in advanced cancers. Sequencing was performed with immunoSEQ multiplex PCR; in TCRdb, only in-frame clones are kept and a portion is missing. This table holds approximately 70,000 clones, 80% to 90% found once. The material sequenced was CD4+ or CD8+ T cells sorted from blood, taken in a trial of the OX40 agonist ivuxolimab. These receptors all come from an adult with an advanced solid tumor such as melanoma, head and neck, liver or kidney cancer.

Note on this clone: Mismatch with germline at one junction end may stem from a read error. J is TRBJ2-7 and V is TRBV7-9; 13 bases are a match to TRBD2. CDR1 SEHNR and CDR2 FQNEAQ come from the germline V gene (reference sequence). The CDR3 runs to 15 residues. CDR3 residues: CASSGGLAGRYGQYF. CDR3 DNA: TGTGCCAGCAGCGGGGGACTAGCGGGAAGGTACGGGCAGTACTTC. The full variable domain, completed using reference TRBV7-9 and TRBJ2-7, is DTGVSQNPRHKITKRGQNVTFRCDPISEHNRLYWYRQTLGQGPEFLTYFQNEAQLEKSRLLSDRFSAERPKGSFSTLEIQRTEQGDSAMYLCASSGGLAGRYGQYFGPGTRLTVT.

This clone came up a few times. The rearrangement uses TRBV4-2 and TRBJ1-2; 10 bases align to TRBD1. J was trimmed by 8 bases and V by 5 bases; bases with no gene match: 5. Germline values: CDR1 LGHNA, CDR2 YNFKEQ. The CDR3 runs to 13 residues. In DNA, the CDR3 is TGTGCCAGCAGCGACGGGACAGGGGTCGGCTACACCTTC. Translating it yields CASSDGTGVGYTF.

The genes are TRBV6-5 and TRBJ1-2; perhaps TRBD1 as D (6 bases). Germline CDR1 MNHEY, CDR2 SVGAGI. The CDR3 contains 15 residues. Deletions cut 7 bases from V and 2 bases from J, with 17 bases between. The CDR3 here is CASNPGGAHNYGYTF. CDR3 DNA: TGTGCCAGCAACCCCGGGGGGGCGCACAACTATGGCTACACCTTC.

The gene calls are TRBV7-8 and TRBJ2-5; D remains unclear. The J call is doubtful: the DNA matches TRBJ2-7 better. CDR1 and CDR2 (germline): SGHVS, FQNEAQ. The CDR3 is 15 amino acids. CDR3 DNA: TGTGCCAGCAGCTTAGCGCTGCTAGGACCATACGAGCAGTACTTC. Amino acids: CASSLALLGPYEQYF.

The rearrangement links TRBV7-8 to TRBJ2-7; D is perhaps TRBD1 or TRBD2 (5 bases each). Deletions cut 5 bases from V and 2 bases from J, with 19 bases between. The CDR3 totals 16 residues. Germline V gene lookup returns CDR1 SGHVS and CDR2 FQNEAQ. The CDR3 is CASSPRGEGKAYEQYF. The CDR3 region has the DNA TGTGCCAGCAGCCCCCGGGGTGAGGGGAAGGCCTACGAGCAGTACTTC.

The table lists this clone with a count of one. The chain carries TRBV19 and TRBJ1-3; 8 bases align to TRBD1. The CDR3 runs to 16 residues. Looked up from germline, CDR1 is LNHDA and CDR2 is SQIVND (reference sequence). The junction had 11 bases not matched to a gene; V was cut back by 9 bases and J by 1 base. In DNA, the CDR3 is TGTGCCAGCATAAGAGGACAGGGTCGGTCTGGAAACACCATATATTTT. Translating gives CASIRGQGRSGNTIYF.

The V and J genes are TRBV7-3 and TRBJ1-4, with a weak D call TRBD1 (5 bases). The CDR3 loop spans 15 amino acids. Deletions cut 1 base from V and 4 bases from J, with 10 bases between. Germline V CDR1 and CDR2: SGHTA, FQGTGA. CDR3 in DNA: TGTGCCAGCAGCTTAAATGGGGACGGTAATGAAAAACTGTTTTTT. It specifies CASSLNGDGNEKLFF.

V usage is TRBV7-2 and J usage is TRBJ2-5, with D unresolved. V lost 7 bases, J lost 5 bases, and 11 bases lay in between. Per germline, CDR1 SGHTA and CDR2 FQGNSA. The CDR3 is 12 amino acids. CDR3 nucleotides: TGTGCCAGCACCCCCGGCTGGGAGACCCAGTACTTC. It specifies CASTPGWETQYF.